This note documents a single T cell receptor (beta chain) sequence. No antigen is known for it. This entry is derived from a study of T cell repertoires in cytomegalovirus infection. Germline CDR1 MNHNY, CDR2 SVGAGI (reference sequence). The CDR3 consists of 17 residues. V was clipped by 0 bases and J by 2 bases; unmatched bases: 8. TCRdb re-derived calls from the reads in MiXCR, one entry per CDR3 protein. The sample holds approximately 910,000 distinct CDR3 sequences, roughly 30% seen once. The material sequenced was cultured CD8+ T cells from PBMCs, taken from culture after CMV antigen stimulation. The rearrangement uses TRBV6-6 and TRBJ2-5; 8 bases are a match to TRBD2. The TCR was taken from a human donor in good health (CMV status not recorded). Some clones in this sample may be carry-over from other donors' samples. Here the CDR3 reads CASSYSRAGALQETQYF. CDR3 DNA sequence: TGTGCCAGCAGTTACTCGAGAGCGGGGGCGCTTCAAGAGACCCAGTACTTC.